The source of this TCR beta chain is a study of regulatory T cells in long-lasting Graves disease. Study-level findings and limits: Fewer public clonotypes were shared by new patients (just under 1,000) than by persistent patients (about 2,500). The study found TRBV28, TRBJ1-2 and TRBJ2-5 favored in persistent disease.

Germline values: CDR1 DFQATT, CDR2 SNEGSKA (reference sequence). The germline V and J ends were trimmed by 1 base and 10 bases, with 13 bases remaining between them. The CDR3 is 12 amino acids. This clonotype has only a few counts. Its specificity is unknown. Assembly of TCR beta libraries relied on iRepertoire HTBI primers together with Arm-PCR of CDR3 regions. TCRdb reprocessed the multiplex PCR reads via MiXCR and lists one record per CDR3 protein. Found here are a few hundred thousand distinct CDR3 sequences, less than 25% of them singletons; the top ten hold roughly 30%. Time point here: persistent/refractory GD, antithyroid drugs over 5 years with positive TRAb. The authors made the TCR library using RNA they extracted from PBMCs. American Thyroid Association guidelines defined Graves' disease diagnosis.

The rearrangement joins TRBV20-1 to TRBJ1-1, with D unresolved. The sequence came from a female donor with Graves disease. The source was peripheral blood mononuclear cells (PBMCs), collected when the disease was refractory, from a patient treated with antithyroid drugs. CDR3 DNA sequence: TGCAGTGCTAGAGGGGTAACAGTGACAGCTTTCTTT. Residues: CSARGVTVTAFF.